What follows are 30 T cell receptor beta chains derived from one specimen sequenced in a study of blood T cell repertoires in COVID-19. Sequenced by immunoSEQ multiplex PCR; TCRdb stores in-frame clones only, minus some. Of around 120,000 clones listed, over 80% are singletons. Specimen: peripheral blood. Source of these receptors: a woman between 65 and 79 years old with acute or convalescent COVID-19.

This sequence joins TRBV7-9 and TRBJ2-7; 8 bases map to TRBD1. From germline, CDR1 is SEHNR and CDR2 FQNEAQ (reference sequence). The length of the CDR3 is 14 residues. The junction had 5 bases not matched to a gene; V was cut back by 5 bases and J by 2 bases. CDR3 loop: CASSPRDRTYEQYF. In DNA form, the CDR3 reads TGTGCCAGCAGCCCGAGGGACAGGACCTACGAGCAGTACTTC.

The CDR3 sequence: CASSLSQAQETQYF. CDR3 nucleotide sequence: TGTGCCAGCAGTTTATCGCAGGCACAAGAGACCCAGTACTTC. The V gene is TRBV28, the J gene TRBJ2-5; D is unresolved. The CDR3 is 14 amino acids. CDR1 and CDR2 from the germline V gene are MDHEN and SYDVKM. The V gene lost 1 base and the J gene lost 2 bases, with 8 bases spanning the gap. The entire variable domain, with the rest obtained from reference TRBV28 and TRBJ2-5, is as follows: DVKVTQSSRYLVKRTGEKVFLECVQDMDHENMFWYRQDPGLGLRLIYFSYDVKMKEKGDIPEGYSVSREKKERFSLILESASTNQTSMYLCASSLSQAQETQYFGPGTRLLVL.

The J gene is TRBJ1-2, the V gene TRBV18; D possibly corresponds to TRBD1 (6 bases). The CDR3 extends over 13 amino acids. The V and J ends lost 3 bases and 8 bases respectively, with 13 bases between them. The germline V gene encodes CDR1 KGHSH and CDR2 LQKENI. CDR3 sequence (DNA): TGTGCCAGCTCACCCATGGACAGTCGGGGCTACACCTTC. It codes for CASSPMDSRGYTF.

Only one count was recorded for this clone. This chain connects TRBV15 to TRBJ1-1; D not certain. The CDR3 has 15 amino acids. The germline CDR1 and CDR2 sequences are LNHNV and YYDKDF (reference sequence). V was trimmed by 5 bases and J by 5 bases, leaving 18 bases between them. CDR3 sequence: CATSSGRRPGTEAFF. CDR3 DNA: TGTGCCACCAGCTCTGGAAGGAGACCCGGGACTGAAGCTTTCTTT.

The chain employs TRBV18 and TRBJ2-3, with D unclear. Trimming cost V 3 bases and J 5 bases, with 6 bases left between them. There are 12 residues in the CDR3. Germline CDR1 is KGHSH and CDR2 is LQKENI. The chain's CDR3 is CASSPRGDTQYF. The CDR3 nucleotides are TGTGCCAGCTCACCGAGAGGAGATACGCAGTATTTT.

The chain is built from TRBV28 and TRBJ1-2; D unresolved. Trimming cost V 2 bases and J 8 bases, with 12 bases left between them. Looked up from germline, CDR1 is MDHEN and CDR2 is SYDVKM. This CDR3 spans 13 amino acids. The CDR3 sequence: CASSLGWGVGYTF. In DNA, the CDR3 is TGTGCCAGCAGTTTAGGATGGGGAGTCGGCTACACCTTC.

V usage is TRBV2 and J usage is TRBJ1-5, with D maybe TRBD1 (6 bases). This CDR3 is 15 amino acids long. Trimming cost V 10 bases and J 6 bases, with 22 bases left between them. Germline V gives CDR1 SNHLY, CDR2 FYNNEI. The DNA for the CDR3 is TGTGCCACCTCCCTACAGGGTCGACTCGGTCAGCCCCAGCATTTT. Protein: CATSLQGRLGQPQHF.

The V call is TRBV6-1, the J call TRBJ1-2, with 9 bases matching TRBD1. The CDR3 loop spans 15 amino acids. The germline V gene encodes CDR1 MNHNS and CDR2 SASEGT. J lost 4 bases, V lost 1 base, and 4 bases had no gene match. The CDR3 DNA is TGTGCCAGCAGTGAAGACGGGACAGGGTCCTATGGCTACACCTTC. It yields the protein CASSEDGTGSYGYTF.

J is TRBJ2-2 and V is TRBV4-1; perhaps TRBD2 as D (5 bases). CDR3 length equals 15 residues. Per germline, CDR1 MGHRA and CDR2 YSYEKL. Deletions cut 8 bases from V and 0 bases from J, with 13 bases between. CDR3 nucleotides: TGCGCCAGCTGCCGGGCCGGGGCGAACACCGGGGAGCTGTTTTTT. Residues: CASCRAGANTGELFF.

Only a few counts were recorded for this clone. The chain has TRBV5-4 and TRBJ1-6; tentative D call: TRBD1 (6 bases). The CDR3 length is 16 residues. The germline V gene has CDR1 SGHNT and CDR2 YYREEE (reference sequence). Trimming pared 4 bases from V and 5 bases from J, leaving 16 bases between. DNA for the CDR3: TGTGCCAGCAGCCCTGGGGGCAGGGGAAATAATTCACCCCTCCACTTT. Protein product: CASSPGGRGNNSPLHF.

This clone was seen only once. J is TRBJ1-3 and V is TRBV18; D perhaps matches TRBD1 (6 bases). The germline gives CDR1 KGHSH, CDR2 LQKENI. The V end lost 3 bases, the J end lost 0 bases, and 9 bases lay between the germline ends. CDR3 length: 15 amino acids. CDR3: CASSPGQDSGNTIYF. The CDR3 DNA sequence: TGTGCCAGCTCACCGGGACAAGACTCTGGAAACACCATATATTTT.

The chain uses TRBV5-1 and TRBJ2-7, with a tentative D call TRBD2 (6 bases). V lost 0 bases, J lost 3 bases, and 13 bases lay in between. This CDR3 has 15 residues. Germline V gene sequence: CDR1 SGHRS, CDR2 YFSETQ. The chain's CDR3 is CASSLGAGNIYEQYF. The CDR3 region has the DNA TGCGCCAGCAGCTTGGGTGCGGGGAACATCTACGAGCAGTACTTC.

The chain joins TRBV5-1 to TRBJ2-7; D gene ambiguous. The V gene's germline CDR1 is SGHRS and CDR2 YFSETQ. The V and J ends lost 1 base and 2 bases respectively, with 13 bases between them. The CDR3 has 15 residues. CDR3 protein: CASSLSVGTPYEQYF. The DNA for the CDR3 is TGCGCCAGCAGCTTGTCTGTGGGCACCCCCTACGAGCAGTACTTC.

The gene calls are TRBV3-1 (or the pseudogene TRBV3-2) and TRBJ1-1; a weak D match, TRBD1 (5 bases). CDR3 size: 17 residues. Trimming left V 1 base short and J 0 bases short, with 15 bases between. The germline CDR1 and CDR2 sequences are LGHDT and YNNKEL (reference sequence). CDR3 in amino acids: CASSQATGSAMNTEAFF. CDR3 DNA: TGTGCCAGCAGCCAAGCTACAGGATCAGCCATGAACACTGAAGCTTTCTTT.

The rearrangement uses TRBV6-1 and TRBJ1-1; TRBD1 matches at 9 bases. There are 13 residues in the CDR3. V lost 3 bases to trimming and J lost 7 bases; unmatched junction nucleotides: 3. Looked up from germline, CDR1 is MNHNS and CDR2 is SASEGT. The CDR3 sequence: CASSDGTGIEAFF. CDR3 nucleotides: TGTGCCAGCAGTGACGGGACAGGGATTGAAGCTTTCTTT.

The chain carries TRBV27 and TRBJ2-1; D call uncertain. The V end was cut by 0 bases, the J end by 0 bases, with 6 bases between. The CDR3 loop spans 15 amino acids. Germline V lookup: CDR1 MNHEY, CDR2 SMNVEV (reference sequence). The CDR3 DNA sequence: TGTGCCAGCAGTTTATCCAGTCTCTCCTACAATGAGCAGTTCTTC. It specifies CASSLSSLSYNEQFF.

The chain joins TRBV19 to TRBJ1-2; 7 bases fit TRBD1. From germline, CDR1 is LNHDA and CDR2 SQIVND (reference sequence). The CDR3 has 15 amino acids. The trim removed 7 bases at V and 0 bases at J, leaving 8 bases unmatched. The CDR3 is CASTAGTAPNYGYTF. CDR3 sequence (DNA): TGTGCCAGTACGGCAGGGACAGCTCCTAACTATGGCTACACCTTC. Full variable domain (missing parts from reference TRBV19 and TRBJ1-2): DGGITQSPKYLFRKEGQNVTLSCEQNLNHDAMYWYRQDPGQGLRLIYYSQIVNDFQKGDIAEGYSVSREKKESFPLTVTSAQKNPTAFYLCASTAGTAPNYGYTFGSGTRLTVV.

J is TRBJ1-1 and V is TRBV6-6; maybe TRBD1 (5 bases). CDR3 length: 16 residues. Trimming removed 8 bases at V and 4 bases at J, with 23 bases between. CDR1 and CDR2 from the germline V gene are MNHNY and SVGAGI (reference sequence). The CDR3, as DNA: TGTGCCAGCTCCGTACCGGGGGGAGTGTCGGGCACTGAAGCTTTCTTT. It encodes CASSVPGGVSGTEAFF.

The chain couples TRBV19 to TRBJ1-1; 9 bases are shared with TRBD1. CDR1 and CDR2 (germline): LNHDA, SQIVND (reference sequence). This CDR3 is built from 15 residues. Germline trimming cut 5 bases from V and 5 bases from J; bases unmatched to any gene: 9. The CDR3 reads CASSPWDRDDTEAFF. The CDR3 DNA follows: TGTGCCAGTAGTCCCTGGGACAGGGATGATACTGAAGCTTTCTTT.

The chain recombines TRBV25-1 with TRBJ2-6; 7 positions match TRBD1. Germline trimming cut 2 bases from V and 0 bases from J; bases unmatched to any gene: 7. CDR1 MGHDK and CDR2 SYGVNS come from the germline V gene. The CDR3 length is 18 residues. CDR3 sequence: CASSETGASFSGANVLTF. In DNA form, the CDR3 reads TGTGCCAGCAGTGAAACAGGGGCCTCCTTCTCTGGGGCCAACGTCCTGACTTTC. Variable domain in full (rest from reference TRBV25-1 and TRBJ2-6): EADIYQTPRYLVIGTGKKITLECSQTMGHDKMYWYQQDPGMELHLIHYSYGVNSTEKGDLSSESTVSRIRTEHFPLTLESARPSHTSQYLCASSETGASFSGANVLTFGAGSRLTVL.

This sequence joins TRBV5-4 and TRBJ2-1, with 8 bases fitting TRBD1. CDR1 SGHNT and CDR2 YYREEE come from the germline V gene (reference sequence). The J segment lost 4 bases and the V segment lost 4 bases, leaving 7 bases of the junction unmatched. The CDR3 length is 15 residues. CDR3 protein: CASSGGQGGYNEQFF. The CDR3 DNA reads as TGTGCCAGCAGCGGTGGACAGGGTGGATACAATGAGCAGTTCTTC.

The chain has TRBV5-4 and TRBJ2-5, with 8 nucleotides matching TRBD2. Germline lookup yields CDR1 SGHNT and CDR2 YYREEE (reference sequence). J gave up 5 bases and V 2 bases, and 2 bases lay outside the gene matches. The CDR3 is 13 residues long. The CDR3 sequence: CASSLAGAETQYF. CDR3 nucleotide sequence: TGTGCCAGCAGCTTAGCGGGGGCCGAGACCCAGTACTTC.

The J gene is TRBJ1-5, the V gene TRBV18, with D possibly TRBD1 on 6 matching bases. Germline V gene sequence: CDR1 KGHSH, CDR2 LQKENI. V shed 6 bases and J shed 6 bases, with 15 bases lying between them. The CDR3 is made up of 14 amino acids. The CDR3: CASSQAGGPQPQHF. The CDR3 DNA is TGTGCCAGCTCTCAGGCGGGGGGCCCTCAGCCCCAGCATTTT.

The rearrangement links TRBV11-2 to TRBJ1-4; D might be TRBD1 (6 bases). Trimming pared 1 base from V and 9 bases from J, leaving 18 bases between. CDR3 length equals 16 residues. CDR1 and CDR2 (germline): SGHAT, FQNNGV. CDR3 amino acids: CASSLAPGTQHQKLFF. The CDR3 DNA reads as TGTGCCAGCAGCTTAGCCCCGGGGACACAGCATCAAAAACTGTTTTTT.

V gene TRBV2 combines with J gene TRBJ1-1; D not resolved. V lost 7 bases to trimming and J lost 2 bases, with 2 bases between them. The CDR3 has 10 amino acids. Germline V gene lookup returns CDR1 SNHLY and CDR2 FYNNEI. The chain's CDR3 is CASINTEAFF. In DNA form, the CDR3 reads TGTGCCAGCATAAACACTGAAGCTTTCTTT.

CDR3 region: CASSGQGIEAFF. CDR3 nucleotides: TGTGCCAGCAGCGGACAGGGTATTGAAGCTTTCTTT. V usage is TRBV9 and J usage is TRBJ1-1; 7 bases match TRBD1. Germline values: CDR1 SGDLS, CDR2 YYNGEE. The CDR3 contains 12 residues. Losses at the gene ends were 3 bases for V and 7 bases for J; bases not matched to a gene: 3.

This chain links TRBV5-1 with TRBJ1-1; 7 nucleotides match TRBD1. The trim removed 0 bases at V and 3 bases at J, leaving 2 bases unmatched. Germline loops: CDR1 SGHRS, CDR2 YFSETQ. The CDR3 covers 14 residues. CDR3 coding DNA: TGCGCCAGCAGCTTGGGCAGGGGGGACACTGAAGCTTTCTTT. It encodes CASSLGRGDTEAFF. Filled out from reference TRBV5-1 and TRBJ1-1, the complete variable domain reads KAGVTQTPRYLIKTRGQQVTLSCSPISGHRSVSWYQQTPGQGLQFLFEYFSETQRNKGNFPGRFSGRQFSNSRSEMNVSTLELGDSALYLCASSLGRGDTEAFFGQGTRLTVV.

The V call is TRBV19, the J call TRBJ2-5, with a possible D match to TRBD1 (7 bases). CDR1 and CDR2 (germline): LNHDA, SQIVND (reference sequence). This CDR3 is built from 15 residues. V was shortened by 5 bases and J by 7 bases, with 20 bases between the two germline ends. CDR3 amino acids: CASSASGGAGTTQYF. The DNA for the CDR3 is TGTGCCAGTAGTGCGTCAGGGGGTGCGGGGACGACCCAGTACTTC. The full variable domain, its missing parts supplied by reference TRBV19 and TRBJ2-5, is DGGITQSPKYLFRKEGQNVTLSCEQNLNHDAMYWYRQDPGQGLRLIYYSQIVNDFQKGDIAEGYSVSREKKESFPLTVTSAQKNPTAFYLCASSASGGAGTTQYFGPGTRLLVL.

The chain joins TRBV21-1 to TRBJ1-1; the table calls TRBD1, which could not be checked here. TRBV21-1 is recorded as a pseudogene. The length of the CDR3 is 13 residues. The CDR3 region is CASSKEGGGGAFF. DNA of the CDR3: TGTGCCAGCAGCAAAGAAGGAGGGGGCGGGGCTTTCTTT.

The genes are TRBV10-1 and TRBJ2-5; TRBD2 might be the D (5 bases). V was pared by 3 bases and J by 5 bases, with 16 bases between. Germline values: CDR1 WNHNN, CDR2 SYGVQD (reference sequence). CDR3 size: 15 residues. The CDR3 here is CASSDSRGLWETQYF. DNA for the CDR3: TGCGCCAGCAGTGATTCCCGAGGGCTTTGGGAGACCCAGTACTTC.